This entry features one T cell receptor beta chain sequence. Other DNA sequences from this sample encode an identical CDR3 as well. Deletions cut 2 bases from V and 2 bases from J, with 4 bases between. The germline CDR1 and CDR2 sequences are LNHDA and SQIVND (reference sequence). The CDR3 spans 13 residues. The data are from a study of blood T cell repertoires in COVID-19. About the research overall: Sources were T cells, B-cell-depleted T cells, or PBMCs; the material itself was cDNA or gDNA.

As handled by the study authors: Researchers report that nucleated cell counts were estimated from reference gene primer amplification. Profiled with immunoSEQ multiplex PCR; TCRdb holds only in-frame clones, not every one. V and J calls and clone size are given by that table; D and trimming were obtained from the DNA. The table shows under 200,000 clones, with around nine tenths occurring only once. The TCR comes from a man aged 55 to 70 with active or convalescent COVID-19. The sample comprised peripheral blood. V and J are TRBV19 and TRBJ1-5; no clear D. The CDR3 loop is CASSISGNQPQHF. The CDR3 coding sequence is TGTGCCAGTAGTATATCGGGCAATCAGCCCCAGCATTTT.